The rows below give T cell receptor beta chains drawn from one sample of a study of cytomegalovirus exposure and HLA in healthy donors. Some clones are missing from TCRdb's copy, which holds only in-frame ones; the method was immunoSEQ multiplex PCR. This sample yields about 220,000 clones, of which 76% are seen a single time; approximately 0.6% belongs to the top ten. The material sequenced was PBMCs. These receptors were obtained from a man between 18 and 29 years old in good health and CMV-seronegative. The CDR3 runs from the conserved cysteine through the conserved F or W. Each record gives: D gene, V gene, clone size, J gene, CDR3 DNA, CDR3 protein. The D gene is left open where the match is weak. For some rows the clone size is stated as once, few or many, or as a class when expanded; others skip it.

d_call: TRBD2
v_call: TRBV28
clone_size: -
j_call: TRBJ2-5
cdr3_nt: TGTGCCAGCAGCCTACAGCGGGGGCGGACCCAGTACTTC
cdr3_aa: CASSLQRGRTQYF

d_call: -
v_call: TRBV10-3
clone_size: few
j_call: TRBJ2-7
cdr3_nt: TGTGCCATCAGGAATGACTATGGCGGGGATACCTACGAGCAGTACTTC
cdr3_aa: CAIRNDYGGDTYEQYF

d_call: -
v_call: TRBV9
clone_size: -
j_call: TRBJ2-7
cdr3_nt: TGTGCCAGCAGCGTTGGCGGCAGTACCTACGAGCAGTACTTC
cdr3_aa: CASSVGGSTYEQYF

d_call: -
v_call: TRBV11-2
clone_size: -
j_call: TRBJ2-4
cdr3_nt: TGTGCCAGCAGCTTTAGTGGTGGGCACCATGACAAAAACATTCAGTACTTC
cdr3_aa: CASSFSGGHHDKNIQYF

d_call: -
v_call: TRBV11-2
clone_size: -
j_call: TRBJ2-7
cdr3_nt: TGTGCCAGCAGCTTAGATTCCGGGTCCCTGACCCAATACGAGCAGTACTTC
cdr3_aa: CASSLDSGSLTQYEQYF

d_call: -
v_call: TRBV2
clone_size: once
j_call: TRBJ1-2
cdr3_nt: TGTGCCAGCAGAAAAAGGGCCGACGAGGACTCGAACTATGGCTACACCTTC
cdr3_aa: CASRKRADEDSNYGYTF

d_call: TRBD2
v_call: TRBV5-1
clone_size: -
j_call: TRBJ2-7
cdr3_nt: TGCGCCAGCAGCTTGGCCCCTAGCGGGAGGGAGCAGTACTTC
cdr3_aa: CASSLAPSGREQYF

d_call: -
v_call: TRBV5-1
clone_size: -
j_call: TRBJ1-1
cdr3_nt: TGCGCCAGCAGCTTGTTCGCTGGGGCCACTGAAGCTTTCTTT
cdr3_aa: CASSLFAGATEAFF

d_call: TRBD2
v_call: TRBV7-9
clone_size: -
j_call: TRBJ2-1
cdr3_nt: TGTGCCAGCAGCTTTCTCGGGAGGGCCGGGGATGAGCAGTTCTTC
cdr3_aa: CASSFLGRAGDEQFF

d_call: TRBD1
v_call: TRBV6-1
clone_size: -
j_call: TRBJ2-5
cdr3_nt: TGTGCCAGCAACGTACAGGGGGCCGGGGAGACCCAGTACTTC
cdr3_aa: CASNVQGAGETQYF

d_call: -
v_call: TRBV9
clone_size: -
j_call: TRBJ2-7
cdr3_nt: TGTGCCAGCAGCGTAGGAGGGAGCAAGCACTACGAGCAGTACTTC
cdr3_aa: CASSVGGSKHYEQYF

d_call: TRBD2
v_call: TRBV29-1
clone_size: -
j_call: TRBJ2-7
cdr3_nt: TGCAGCATCTGGGCGGGAGAATCCTACGAGCAGTACTTC
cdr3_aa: CSIWAGESYEQYF

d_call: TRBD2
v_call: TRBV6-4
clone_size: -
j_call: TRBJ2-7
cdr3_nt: TGTGCCAGCAGTGTTTCCCCGGGACTAGCTTACGAGCAGTACTTC
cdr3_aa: CASSVSPGLAYEQYF

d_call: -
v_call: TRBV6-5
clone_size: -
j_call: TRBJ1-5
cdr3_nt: TGTGCCAGCAGTTCGTACAGGGGCAATCAGCCCCAGCATTTT
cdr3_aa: CASSSYRGNQPQHF

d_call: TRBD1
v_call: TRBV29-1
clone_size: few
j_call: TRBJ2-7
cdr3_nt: TGCAGCGTCTGGACAGGGCTCTACGAGCAGTACTTC
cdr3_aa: CSVWTGLYEQYF

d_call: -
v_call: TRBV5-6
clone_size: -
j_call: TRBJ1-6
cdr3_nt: TGTGCCAGCAGCTTGCTTGACAGGTTTAATTCACCCCTCCACTTT
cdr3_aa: CASSLLDRFNSPLHF

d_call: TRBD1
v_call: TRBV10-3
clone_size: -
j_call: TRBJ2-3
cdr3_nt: TGTGCCATCAGTGCGAACAGGGGTTCCTCAGATACGCAGTATTTT
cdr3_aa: CAISANRGSSDTQYF

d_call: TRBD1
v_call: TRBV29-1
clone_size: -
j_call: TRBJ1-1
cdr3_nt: TGCAGCGTTGCTGACAGGGGGAGGACTGAAGCTTTCTTT
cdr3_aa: CSVADRGRTEAFF

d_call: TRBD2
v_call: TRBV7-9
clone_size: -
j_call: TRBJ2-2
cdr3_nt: TGTGCCAGCAGCCCCACTAGCGGTCCGAACACCGGGGAGCTGTTTTTT
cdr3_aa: CASSPTSGPNTGELFF

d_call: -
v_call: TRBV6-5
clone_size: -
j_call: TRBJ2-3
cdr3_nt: TGTGCCAGCAGTTACTCCCCAGGGGGCACAGATACGCAGTATTTT
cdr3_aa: CASSYSPGGTDTQYF

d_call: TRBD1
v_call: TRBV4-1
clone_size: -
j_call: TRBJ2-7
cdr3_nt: TGCGCCAGCAGCCAAGGTCACGGGACAGGGCCATACGAGCAGTACTTC
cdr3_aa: CASSQGHGTGPYEQYF

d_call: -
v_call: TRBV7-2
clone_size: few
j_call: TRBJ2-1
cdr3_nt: TGTGCCAGCAGCTTTTACCTCGATGAGGTGCCTGGATCTAACAATGAGCAGTTCTTC
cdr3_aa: CASSFYLDEVPGSNNEQFF

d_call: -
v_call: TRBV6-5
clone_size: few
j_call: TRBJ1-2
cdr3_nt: TGTGCCAGCATCGACGCGGGGGCGCGGGGCTACACCTTC
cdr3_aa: CASIDAGARGYTF

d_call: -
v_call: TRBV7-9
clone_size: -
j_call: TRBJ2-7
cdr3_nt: TGTGCCAGCAGCTCTGACAGAGTGGGCAGGGGAGGGGAGCAGTACTTC
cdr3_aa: CASSSDRVGRGGEQYF

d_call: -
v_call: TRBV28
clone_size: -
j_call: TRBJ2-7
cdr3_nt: TGTGCCAGCAGTCCGGCCCCCACGGGGGCCTACGAGCAGTACTTC
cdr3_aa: CASSPAPTGAYEQYF